These T cell receptor beta chains were read from a single sample in a study of cytomegalovirus exposure and HLA in healthy donors. The protocol was immunoSEQ multiplex PCR, while the TCRdb copy is restricted to in-frame clones and leaves out a portion. The sample includes approximately 270,000 clones, roughly 80% of them seen just once. The sequenced sample was PBMCs. The origin of the receptors is a girl aged 2 to 10 in good health and CMV-seronegative. Each CDR3 is given with its conserved first and last residue. Each record gives: V gene, D gene, J gene, clone size, CDR3 DNA, CDR3 protein. The D gene is left open where the match is weak. Clone size is stated in some rows and not others, as once, few, many or a class when expanded.

>TRBV6-1|-|TRBJ1-1|-
TGTGCCAGCAGTGAATCGACAGAGTCGGACACTGAAGCTTTCTTT
CASSESTESDTEAFF
>TRBV5-6|TRBD2|TRBJ2-1|-
TGTGCCAGCGGACTAGCGGGATCCTTCCACAGCTCCTACAATGAGCAGTTCTTC
CASGLAGSFHSSYNEQFF
>TRBV19|TRBD1|TRBJ2-2|-
TGTGCCAGTAGTACGAAAGGGGGCAGGAACACCGGGGAGCTGTTTTTT
CASSTKGGRNTGELFF
>TRBV6-6|-|TRBJ2-2|-
TGTGCCAGCAGTTACCCCTGGCGGGCGTTCGCCGGGGAGCTGTTTTTT
CASSYPWRAFAGELFF
>TRBV9|-|TRBJ2-1|-
TGTGCCAGCAGCCAGGGCGGGACAGAGGGAAATGAGCAGTTCTTC
CASSQGGTEGNEQFF
>TRBV5-4|TRBD1|TRBJ1-2|-
TGTGCCAGCAGCCTCCGGGACAGGGGATATTATGGCTACACCTTC
CASSLRDRGYYGYTF
>TRBV7-8|-|TRBJ2-2|-
TGTGCCAGCAGCACCTGGGGGACTCCAAACACCGGGGAGCTGTTTTTT
CASSTWGTPNTGELFF
>TRBV6-1|TRBD1|TRBJ2-1|-
TGTGCCAGCAGGGGACAGGGGGTTGCCTACAATGAGCAGTTCTTC
CASRGQGVAYNEQFF
>TRBV18|TRBD1|TRBJ1-1|-
TGTGCCAGCTCAGGCGACAGGGAACGCCCAGCTTTCTTT
CASSGDRERPAFF
>TRBV4-1|TRBD1|TRBJ1-1|-
TGCGCCAGCAGCCAAGGACAGGGCCTGAGTGCCATGAACACTGAAGCTTTCTTT
CASSQGQGLSAMNTEAFF
>TRBV5-1|-|TRBJ2-5|few
TGCGCCAGCAGCTTTGGCGAATGGACTAACGCTGCCCAAGAGACCCAGTACTTC
CASSFGEWTNAAQETQYF
>TRBV28|TRBD2|TRBJ2-7|-
TGTGCCAGCAGTCCACCCAAATTTCGACTAGCGGGGAACCTATACGAGCAGTACTTC
CASSPPKFRLAGNLYEQYF
>TRBV28|TRBD2|TRBJ2-3|-
TGTGCCAGCAGTTTTCCGGGACTAGCGGGCACAGATACGCAGTATTTT
CASSFPGLAGTDTQYF
>TRBV7-8|-|TRBJ2-1|-
TGTGCCAGCAGCTTAGTAGCGTTGGATGAGCAGTTCTTC
CASSLVALDEQFF
>TRBV7-9|-|TRBJ1-5|-
TGTGCCAGCAGCCCTGTTCGGGACACCCGGCCCCAGCATTTT
CASSPVRDTRPQHF
>TRBV10-3|-|TRBJ1-2|-
TGTGCCATCAGTCGGGTCAGCCTAGGGGATGGCTACACCTTC
CAISRVSLGDGYTF
>TRBV19|TRBD1|TRBJ1-1|-
TGTGCCAGTAAACGACAGGGAAGAGCTTTCTTT
CASKRQGRAFF
>TRBV11-2|-|TRBJ2-7|once
TGTGCCAGCAGCCCGCTCTGGCGGGGCGTCTACGAGCAGTACTTC
CASSPLWRGVYEQYF
>TRBV9|-|TRBJ2-7|-
TGTGCCAGCAGCGGGAGAAGTGGGGCAACCTACGAGCAGTACTTC
CASSGRSGATYEQYF
>TRBV6-4|-|TRBJ1-2|-
TGTGCCAGCAGTTTACACCGACTCTTCGGACTACCTCTCTATGGCTACACCTTC
CASSLHRLFGLPLYGYTF
>TRBV10-3|-|TRBJ2-1|-
TGTGCCATCAGTGAGATTCTTGGCGGGGGGACAGATGAGCAGTTCTTC
CAISEILGGGTDEQFF
>TRBV7-9|-|TRBJ2-5|-
TGTGCCAGCAGCTTTGTAGGGGTGGAGACCCAGTACTTC
CASSFVGVETQYF
>TRBV27|TRBD1|TRBJ2-1|-
TGTGCCAGCAGCCCCCCCAGGGGGCGGAATGAGCAGTTCTTC
CASSPPRGRNEQFF
>TRBV7-9|TRBD2|TRBJ2-1|few
TGTGCCAGCAGCTTAGGTGGGACTAGCGTTCATCAGCAGTTCTTC
CASSLGGTSVHQQFF
>TRBV29-1|-|TRBJ2-1|few
TGCAGCGTTGATGTGGGGCGCTCCTACAATGAGCAGTTCTTC
CSVDVGRSYNEQFF
>TRBV19|TRBD1|TRBJ2-7|-
TGTGCCAGTGCCACCGGGACAGGGTTTTACGAGCAGTACTTC
CASATGTGFYEQYF
>TRBV30|-|TRBJ1-1|-
TGTGCCTGGAGCGAGGAGGGCAGGGTGAACACTGAAGCTTTCTTT
CAWSEEGRVNTEAFF
>TRBV10-3|TRBD2|TRBJ2-1|few
TGTGCCATCACATGGCGGGAGTCCGGGAATGAGCAGTTCTTC
CAITWRESGNEQFF
>TRBV4-1|TRBD2|TRBJ2-7|once
TGCGCCAGCAGCCGGACTAGCGGGAGTGGCGAGCAGTACTTC
CASSRTSGSGEQYF
>TRBV5-4|-|TRBJ2-3|-
TGTGCCAGCAGCTTGGGGCTAGCAGAGGATACGCAGTATTTT
CASSLGLAEDTQYF